This is a list of T cell receptor beta chains from one sample in a study of lymphopenia after photon versus proton radiotherapy. Here immunoSEQ multiplex PCR was the method, and the copy in TCRdb shows in-frame clones only, minus some. Found here are roughly 41,000 clones, more than 70% of them singletons; the top ten hold approximately 2.9%. The specimen was peripheral blood, collected from a patient treated with photon-based radiotherapy. All receptors come from a man in his fifties with gastric cancer. The CDR3 runs from the conserved cysteine through the conserved F or W. Each record gives: J gene, V gene, D gene, clone size, CDR3 protein, CDR3 DNA. D genes are given only for firm matches. Not all rows give a size; the values are once, few, many and, for expanded clones, a class.

TRBJ2-1 | TRBV7-8 | TRBD2 | . | CASSLGLAAYNEQFF | TGTGCCAGCAGCCTCGGACTAGCGGCATACAATGAGCAGTTCTTC
TRBJ1-2 | TRBV7-9 | . | . | CASSQGGTNYGYTF | TGTGCCAGCAGCCAAGGGGGGACTAACTATGGCTACACCTTC
TRBJ2-2 | TRBV6-4 | . | once | CASSDPAGELFF | TGTGCCAGCAGTGATCCCGCAGGGGAGCTGTTTTTT
TRBJ1-5 | TRBV7-2 | TRBD1 | . | CASSPWTGGNQPQHF | TGTGCCAGCAGCCCATGGACAGGGGGCAATCAGCCCCAGCATTTT
TRBJ2-7 | TRBV2 | TRBD1 | . | CASTNQVQGTHEQYF | TGTGCCAGCACCAACCAAGTACAGGGGACCCACGAGCAGTACTTC
TRBJ1-5 | TRBV2 | . | . | CASSAGFNQPQHF | TGTGCCAGCAGTGCAGGGTTCAATCAGCCCCAGCATTTT
TRBJ2-3 | TRBV9 | . | . | CASSVKGSKDTQYF | TGTGCCAGCAGCGTAAAAGGGAGTAAGGATACGCAGTATTTT
TRBJ2-7 | TRBV5-1 | TRBD1 | . | CASSFGTGYEQYF | TGCGCCAGCAGCTTCGGGACAGGCTACGAGCAGTACTTC
TRBJ2-5 | TRBV7-9 | TRBD2 | . | CASSSRTSGETQYF | TGTGCCAGCAGCTCCCGGACTAGTGGAGAGACCCAGTACTTC
TRBJ2-1 | TRBV18 | . | . | CASSPPGWSMNEQFF | TGTGCCAGCTCACCACCAGGTTGGAGTATGAATGAGCAGTTCTTC
TRBJ2-1 | TRBV14 | . | . | CASSRQSRQNNEQFF | TGTGCCAGCAGCCGCCAAAGCCGGCAGAACAATGAGCAGTTCTTC
TRBJ2-7 | TRBV18 | . | . | CASSPLRARNYEQYF | TGTGCCAGCTCACCCTTAAGGGCTAGGAACTACGAGCAGTACTTC
TRBJ2-1 | TRBV6-5 | . | . | CASRRGTPNFNEQFF | TGTGCCAGCAGACGCGGGACTCCCAACTTCAATGAGCAGTTCTTC
TRBJ2-2 | TRBV5-1 | TRBD2 | . | CASSLSAGGPKELFF | TGCGCCAGCAGCTTGTCAGCGGGAGGGCCCAAGGAGCTGTTTTTT
TRBJ1-1 | TRBV5-4 | . | once | CASSTPGRTNTEAFF | TGTGCCAGCAGCACACCGGGACGCACGAACACTGAAGCTTTCTTT
TRBJ1-2 | TRBV7-2 | . | . | CASSFGGTFNYGYTF | TGTGCCAGCAGCTTCGGAGGAACCTTTAACTATGGCTACACCTTC
TRBJ2-1 | TRBV4-1 | . | once | CASSPQVPLVSPYNEQFF | TGCGCCAGCAGCCCCCAAGTCCCACTAGTAAGTCCCTACAATGAGCAGTTCTTC
TRBJ1-4 | TRBV5-4 | TRBD1 | . | CASRRWTGGADEKLFF | TGTGCCAGCAGAAGATGGACAGGGGGCGCGGATGAAAAACTGTTTTTT
TRBJ1-2 | TRBV6-1 | . | . | CASSAYPTVNYGYTF | TGTGCCAGCAGTGCCTACCCGACAGTCAACTATGGCTACACCTTC
TRBJ2-6 | TRBV4-1 | TRBD1 | . | CASSQDPGQGVGANVLTF | TGCGCCAGCAGCCAAGATCCGGGACAGGGAGTCGGGGCCAACGTCCTGACTTTC
TRBJ2-5 | TRBV30 | . | . | CAWSFGTSQGTQYF | TGTGCCTGGAGTTTTGGGACATCGCAAGGGACCCAGTACTTC
TRBJ2-2 | TRBV28 | . | . | CASSTWGLYTGELFF | TGTGCCAGCAGTACGTGGGGCCTGTACACCGGGGAGCTGTTTTTT
TRBJ2-7 | TRBV11-2 | . | . | CASSLQAVSYEQYF | TGTGCCAGCAGCTTACAAGCGGTTTCCTACGAGCAGTACTTC
TRBJ1-4 | TRBV7-9 | . | . | CASSLAAGNEKLFF | TGTGCCAGCAGCTTAGCGGCGGGAAATGAAAAACTGTTTTTT
TRBJ2-5 | TRBV19 | . | . | CASRGDKGDWSGTQYF | TGTGCCAGTAGGGGGGACAAGGGCGATTGGTCAGGGACCCAGTACTTC
TRBJ1-5 | TRBV19 | . | . | CASRLGGSNQPQHF | TGTGCCAGTCGCCTCGGGGGGAGCAATCAGCCCCAGCATTTT
TRBJ2-3 | TRBV6-1 | . | . | CAILRTVSTDTQYF | TGTGCCATCCTCCGAACGGTTAGCACAGATACGCAGTATTTT
TRBJ1-1 | TRBV7-2 | . | . | CASRTAGAGTEAFF | TGTGCCAGCAGGACGGCGGGGGCCGGGACTGAAGCTTTCTTT
TRBJ2-1 | TRBV19 | . | . | CASKFDSGLYNEQFF | TGTGCCAGTAAATTCGATAGCGGCCTCTACAATGAGCAGTTCTTC
TRBJ2-7 | TRBV4-1 | . | . | CASSQDSRGGYEQYF | TGCGCCAGCAGCCAAGATTCCCGAGGGGGCTACGAGCAGTACTTC
TRBJ2-5 | TRBV7-2 | . | . | CASSLRVGETQYF | TGTGCCAGCAGCTTAAGGGTTGGGGAGACCCAGTACTTC
TRBJ2-2 | TRBV10-3 | . | once | CAISASPQFFAGELFF | TGTGCCATCAGTGCCAGCCCCCAGTTTTTTGCCGGGGAGCTGTTTTTT
TRBJ1-3 | TRBV5-6 | . | . | CASSWRGSQPTGHF | TGTGCCAGCAGCTGGAGGGGTTCACAGCCTACGGGGCATTTT
TRBJ1-2 | TRBV19 | TRBD1 | . | CASSATGKVHGYTF | TGTGCCAGTAGCGCGACAGGGAAAGTGCATGGCTACACCTTC
TRBJ2-2 | TRBV7-9 | . | . | CASSPRTWELFF | TGTGCCAGCAGCCCGAGAACCTGGGAGCTGTTTTTT
TRBJ1-1 | TRBV9 | . | . | CASSVVEGTEAFF | TGTGCCAGCAGCGTAGTGGAGGGTACTGAAGCTTTCTTT
TRBJ2-2 | TRBV9 | TRBD2 | . | CASSVRASGSGTGELFF | TGTGCCAGCAGCGTACGCGCTAGCGGGAGCGGGACCGGGGAGCTGTTTTTT
TRBJ1-4 | TRBV19 | . | . | CASSGEALGEKLFF | TGTGCCAGTAGTGGGGAGGCGCTCGGGGAAAAACTGTTTTTT
TRBJ2-7 | TRBV20-1 | . | . | CSALSYEQYF | TGCAGTGCTCTCTCCTACGAGCAGTACTTC
TRBJ1-1 | TRBV7-9 | . | . | CASSLDGGNMNTEAFF | TGTGCCAGCAGCTTAGACGGGGGGAACATGAACACTGAAGCTTTCTTT
TRBJ1-3 | TRBV5-1 | . | few | CASSSEGSGNTIYF | TGCGCCAGCAGCTCTGAGGGGAGTGGAAACACCATATATTTT
TRBJ2-2 | TRBV21-1 | . | once | CASSLGQGRTGELFF | TGTGCCAGCAGCCTCGGACAGGGGCGCACCGGGGAGCTGTTTTTT